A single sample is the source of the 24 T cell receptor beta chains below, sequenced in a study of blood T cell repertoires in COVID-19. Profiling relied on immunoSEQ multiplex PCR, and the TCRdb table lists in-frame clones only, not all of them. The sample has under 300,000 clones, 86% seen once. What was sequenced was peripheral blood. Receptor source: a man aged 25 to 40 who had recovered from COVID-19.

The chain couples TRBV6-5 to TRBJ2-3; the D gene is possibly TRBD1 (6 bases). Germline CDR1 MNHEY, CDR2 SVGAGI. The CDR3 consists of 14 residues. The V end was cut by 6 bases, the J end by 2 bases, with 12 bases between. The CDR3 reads CASSGQSFTDTQYF. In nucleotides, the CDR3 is TGTGCCAGCAGCGGACAGTCATTCACAGATACGCAGTATTTT.

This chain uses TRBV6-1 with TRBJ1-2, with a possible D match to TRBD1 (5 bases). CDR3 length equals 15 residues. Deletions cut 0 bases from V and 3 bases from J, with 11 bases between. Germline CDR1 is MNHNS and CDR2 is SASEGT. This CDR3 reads CASSEAQSGYYGYTF. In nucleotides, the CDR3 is TGTGCCAGCAGTGAAGCGCAGTCAGGGTACTATGGCTACACCTTC.

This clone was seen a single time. The CDR3 sequence: CASSSGGTGENSPLHF. For the CDR3, the DNA is TGCGCCAGCAGCTCCGGCGGGACAGGGGAAAATTCACCCCTCCACTTT. This chain uses TRBV5-1 with TRBJ1-6; 10 nucleotides match TRBD1. Per germline, CDR1 SGHRS and CDR2 YFSETQ. The CDR3 totals 16 residues. With 3 bases clipped from V and 7 bases from J, the junction kept 7 bases outside the gene matches.

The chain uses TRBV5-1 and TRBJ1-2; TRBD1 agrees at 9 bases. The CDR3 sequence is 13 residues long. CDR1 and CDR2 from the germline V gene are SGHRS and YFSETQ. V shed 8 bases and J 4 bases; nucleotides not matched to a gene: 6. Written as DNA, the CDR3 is TGCGCCAGTTCCGGACAGGGGTCCTATGGCTACACCTTC. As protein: CASSGQGSYGYTF.

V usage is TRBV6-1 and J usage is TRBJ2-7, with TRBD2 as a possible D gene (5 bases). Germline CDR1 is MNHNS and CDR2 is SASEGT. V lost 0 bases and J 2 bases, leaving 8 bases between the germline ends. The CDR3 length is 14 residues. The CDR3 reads CASSEAGDPYEQYF. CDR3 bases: TGTGCCAGCAGTGAAGCCGGGGATCCCTACGAGCAGTACTTC.

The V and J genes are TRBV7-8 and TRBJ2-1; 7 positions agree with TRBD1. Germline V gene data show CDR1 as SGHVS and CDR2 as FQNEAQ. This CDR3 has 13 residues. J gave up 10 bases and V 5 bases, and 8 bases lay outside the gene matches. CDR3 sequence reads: CASSPTTGYEQFF. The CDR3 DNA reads TGTGCCAGCAGCCCCACGACAGGGTACGAGCAGTTCTTC.

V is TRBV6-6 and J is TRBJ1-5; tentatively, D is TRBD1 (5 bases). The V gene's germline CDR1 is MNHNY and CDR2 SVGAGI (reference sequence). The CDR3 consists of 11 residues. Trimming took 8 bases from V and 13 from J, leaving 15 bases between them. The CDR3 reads CASGGTSRQHF. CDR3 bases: TGTGCCAGCGGCGGGACCTCAAGACAGCATTTT.

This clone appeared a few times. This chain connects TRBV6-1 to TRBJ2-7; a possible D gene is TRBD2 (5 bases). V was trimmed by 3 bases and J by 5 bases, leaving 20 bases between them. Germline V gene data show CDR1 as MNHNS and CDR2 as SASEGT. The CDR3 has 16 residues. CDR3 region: CASSDLPGSGLDEQYF. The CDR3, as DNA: TGTGCCAGCAGTGACCTCCCGGGGAGTGGTCTGGACGAGCAGTACTTC.

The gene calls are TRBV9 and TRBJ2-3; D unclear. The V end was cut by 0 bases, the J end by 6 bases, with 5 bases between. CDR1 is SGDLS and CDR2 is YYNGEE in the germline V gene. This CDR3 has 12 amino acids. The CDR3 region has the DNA TGTGCCAGCAGCGTAGGGCCGGATACGCAGTATTTT. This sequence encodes CASSVGPDTQYF.

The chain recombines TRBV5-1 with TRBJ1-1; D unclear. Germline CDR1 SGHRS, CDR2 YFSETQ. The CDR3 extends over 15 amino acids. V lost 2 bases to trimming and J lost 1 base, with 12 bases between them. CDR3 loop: CASSLGMTENTEAFF. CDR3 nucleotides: TGCGCCAGCAGCTTAGGTATGACTGAGAACACTGAAGCTTTCTTT.

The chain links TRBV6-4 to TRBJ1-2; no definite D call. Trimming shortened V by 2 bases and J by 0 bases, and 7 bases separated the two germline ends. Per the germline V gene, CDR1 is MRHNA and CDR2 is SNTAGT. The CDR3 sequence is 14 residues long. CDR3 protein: CASSDRRANYGYTF. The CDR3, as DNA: TGTGCCAGCAGTGACCGCCGGGCTAACTATGGCTACACCTTC.

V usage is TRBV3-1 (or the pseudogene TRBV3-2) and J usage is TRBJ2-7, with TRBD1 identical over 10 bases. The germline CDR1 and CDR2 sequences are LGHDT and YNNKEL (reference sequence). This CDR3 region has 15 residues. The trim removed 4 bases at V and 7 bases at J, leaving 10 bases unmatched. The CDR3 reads CASSRRDRGSGEQYF. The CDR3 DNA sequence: TGTGCCAGCAGCCGCCGGGACAGGGGTTCTGGGGAGCAGTACTTC.

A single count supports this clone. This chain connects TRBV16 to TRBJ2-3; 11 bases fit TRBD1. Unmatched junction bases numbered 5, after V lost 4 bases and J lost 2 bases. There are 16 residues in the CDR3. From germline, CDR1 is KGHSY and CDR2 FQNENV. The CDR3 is CASSPRDRGTTDTQYF. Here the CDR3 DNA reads TGTGCCAGCAGCCCCCGGGACAGGGGGACCACAGATACGCAGTATTTT.

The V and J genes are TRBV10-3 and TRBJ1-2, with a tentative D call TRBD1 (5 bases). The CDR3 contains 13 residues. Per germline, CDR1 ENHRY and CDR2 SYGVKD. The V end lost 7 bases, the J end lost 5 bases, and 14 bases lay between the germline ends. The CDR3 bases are TGTGCCATCACCTCCAGGGCCGAGTATGGCTACACCTTC. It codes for CAITSRAEYGYTF.

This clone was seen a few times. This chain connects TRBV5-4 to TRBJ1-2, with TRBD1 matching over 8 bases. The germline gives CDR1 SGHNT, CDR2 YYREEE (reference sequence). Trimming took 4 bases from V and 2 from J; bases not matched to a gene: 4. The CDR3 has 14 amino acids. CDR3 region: CASSRGQVNYGYTF. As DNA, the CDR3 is TGTGCCAGCAGCAGGGGACAGGTGAACTATGGCTACACCTTC.

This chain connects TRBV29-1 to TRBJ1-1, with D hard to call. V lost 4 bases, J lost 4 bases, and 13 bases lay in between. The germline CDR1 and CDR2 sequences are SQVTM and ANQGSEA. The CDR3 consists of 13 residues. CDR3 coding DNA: TGCAGCGTTGCGATCCAGAGGAGCACTGAAGCTTTCTTT. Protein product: CSVAIQRSTEAFF.

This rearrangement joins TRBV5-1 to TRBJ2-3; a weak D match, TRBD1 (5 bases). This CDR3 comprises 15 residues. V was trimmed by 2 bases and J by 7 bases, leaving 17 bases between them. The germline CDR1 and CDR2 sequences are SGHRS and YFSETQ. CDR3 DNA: TGCGCCAGCAGCTTCGACCCAGATAACAGGAATACGCAGTATTTT. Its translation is CASSFDPDNRNTQYF.

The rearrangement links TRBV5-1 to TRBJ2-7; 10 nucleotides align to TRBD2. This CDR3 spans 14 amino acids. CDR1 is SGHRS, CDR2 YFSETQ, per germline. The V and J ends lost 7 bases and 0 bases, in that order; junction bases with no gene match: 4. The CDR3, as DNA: TGCGCCAGCGCCTGGACTAGCGGCTCCTACGAGCAGTACTTC. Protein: CASAWTSGSYEQYF.

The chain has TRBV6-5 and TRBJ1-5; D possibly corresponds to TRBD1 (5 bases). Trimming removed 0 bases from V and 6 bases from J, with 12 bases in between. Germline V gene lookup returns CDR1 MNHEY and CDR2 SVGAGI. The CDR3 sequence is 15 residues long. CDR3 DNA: TGTGCCAGCAGTTACTCCCGTAGGGGCGGTCAGCCCCAGCATTTT. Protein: CASSYSRRGGQPQHF.

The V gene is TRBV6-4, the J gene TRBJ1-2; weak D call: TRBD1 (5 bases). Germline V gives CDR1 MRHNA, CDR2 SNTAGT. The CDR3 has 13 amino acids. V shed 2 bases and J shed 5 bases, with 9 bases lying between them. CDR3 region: CASSDAGGYGYTF. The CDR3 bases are TGTGCCAGCAGTGACGCGGGGGGGTATGGCTACACCTTC.

The CDR3, as DNA: TGCAGCGTCATACCGGGACAATGGATCGACACTGAAGCTTTCTTT. It is translated as CSVIPGQWIDTEAFF. The rearrangement links TRBV29-1 to TRBJ1-1, with D possibly matching TRBD1 (6 bases). The CDR3 runs 15 residues. In germline, CDR1 is SQVTM, CDR2 ANQGSEA. V was pared by 6 bases and J by 3 bases, with 20 bases between.

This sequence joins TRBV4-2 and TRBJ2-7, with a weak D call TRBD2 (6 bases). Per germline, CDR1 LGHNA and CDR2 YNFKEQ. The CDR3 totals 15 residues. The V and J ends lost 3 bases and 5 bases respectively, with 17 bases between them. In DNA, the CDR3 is TGTGCCAGCAGCCAGCCCTCGGCGGGACGAGACGAGCAGTACTTC. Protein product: CASSQPSAGRDEQYF.

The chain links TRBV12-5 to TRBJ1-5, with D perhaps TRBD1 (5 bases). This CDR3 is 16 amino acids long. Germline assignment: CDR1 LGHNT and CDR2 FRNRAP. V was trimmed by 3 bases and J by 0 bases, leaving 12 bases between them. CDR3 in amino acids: CASGFKGAYSNQPQHF. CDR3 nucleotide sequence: TGTGCTAGTGGTTTTAAAGGGGCGTATAGCAATCAGCCCCAGCATTTT.

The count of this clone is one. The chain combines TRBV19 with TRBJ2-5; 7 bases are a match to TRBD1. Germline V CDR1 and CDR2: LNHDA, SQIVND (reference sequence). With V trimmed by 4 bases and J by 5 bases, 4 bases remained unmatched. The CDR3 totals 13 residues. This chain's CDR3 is CASSNRGRETQYF. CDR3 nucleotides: TGTGCCAGTAGTAACAGGGGTAGGGAGACCCAGTACTTC.